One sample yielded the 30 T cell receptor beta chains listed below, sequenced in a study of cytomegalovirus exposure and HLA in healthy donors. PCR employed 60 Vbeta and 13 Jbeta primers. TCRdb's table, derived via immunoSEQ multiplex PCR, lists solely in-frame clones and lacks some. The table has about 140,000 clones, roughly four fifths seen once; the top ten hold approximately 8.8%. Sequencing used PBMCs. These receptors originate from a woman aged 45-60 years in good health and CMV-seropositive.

Here the CDR3 DNA reads TGTGCCAGCAGCTTAGTCAGGCCGTCTGGAAACACCATATATTTT. It is translated as CASSLVRPSGNTIYF. The chain links TRBV7-2 to TRBJ1-3; no reliable D call. Between the trimmed V and J ends, which lost 1 base and 1 base, there was a span of 8 bases. Germline CDR1 SGHTA, CDR2 FQGNSA. The CDR3 extends over 15 amino acids.

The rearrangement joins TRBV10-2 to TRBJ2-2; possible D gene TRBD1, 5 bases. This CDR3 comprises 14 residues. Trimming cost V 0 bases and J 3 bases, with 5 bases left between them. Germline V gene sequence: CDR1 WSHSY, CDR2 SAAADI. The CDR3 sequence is CASSESRDTGELFF. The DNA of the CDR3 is TGCGCCAGCAGTGAGTCCAGGGACACCGGGGAGCTGTTTTTT.

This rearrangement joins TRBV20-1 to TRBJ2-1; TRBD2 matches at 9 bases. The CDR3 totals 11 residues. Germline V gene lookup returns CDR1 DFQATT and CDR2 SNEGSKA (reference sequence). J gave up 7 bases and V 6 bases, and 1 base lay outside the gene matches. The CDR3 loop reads CSAGLANEQFF. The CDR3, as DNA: TGCAGTGCGGGACTAGCTAATGAGCAGTTCTTC.

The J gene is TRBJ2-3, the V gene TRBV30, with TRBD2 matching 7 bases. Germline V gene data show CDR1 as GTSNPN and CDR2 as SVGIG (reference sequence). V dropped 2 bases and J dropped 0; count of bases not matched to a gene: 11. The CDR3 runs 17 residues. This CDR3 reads CAWSLAGYGGSTDTQYF. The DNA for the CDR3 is TGTGCCTGGAGTCTTGCGGGATACGGGGGGAGCACAGATACGCAGTATTTT.

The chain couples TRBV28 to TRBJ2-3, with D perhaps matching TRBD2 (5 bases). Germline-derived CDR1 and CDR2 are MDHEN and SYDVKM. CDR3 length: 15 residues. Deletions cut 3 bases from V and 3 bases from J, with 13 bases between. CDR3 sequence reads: CASSFRLPGTDTQYF. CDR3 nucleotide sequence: TGTGCCAGCAGTTTCCGGCTTCCGGGGACAGATACGCAGTATTTT.

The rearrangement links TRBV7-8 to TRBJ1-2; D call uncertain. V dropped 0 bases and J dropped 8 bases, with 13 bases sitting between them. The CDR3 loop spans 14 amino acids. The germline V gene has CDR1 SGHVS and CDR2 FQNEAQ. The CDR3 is CASSLAALTGGYTF. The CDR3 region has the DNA TGTGCCAGCAGCTTAGCGGCACTGACCGGGGGCTACACCTTC.

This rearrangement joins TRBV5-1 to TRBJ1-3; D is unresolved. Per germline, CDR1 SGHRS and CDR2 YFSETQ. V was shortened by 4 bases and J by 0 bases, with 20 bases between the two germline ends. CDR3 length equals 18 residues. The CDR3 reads CASSPTRTYGISGNTIYF. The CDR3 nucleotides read TGCGCCAGCAGCCCTACCCGGACTTACGGCATCTCTGGAAACACCATATATTTT.

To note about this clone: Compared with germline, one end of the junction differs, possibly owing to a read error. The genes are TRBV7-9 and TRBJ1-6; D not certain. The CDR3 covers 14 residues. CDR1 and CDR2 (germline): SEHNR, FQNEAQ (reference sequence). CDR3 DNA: TGTTCCAGCAGCCCATTACTAAGTCGGTCACCCCTCCACTTT. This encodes CSSSPLLSRSPLHF.

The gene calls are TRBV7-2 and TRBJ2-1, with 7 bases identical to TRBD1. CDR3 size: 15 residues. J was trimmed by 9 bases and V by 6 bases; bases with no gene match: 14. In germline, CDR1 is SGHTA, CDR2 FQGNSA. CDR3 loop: CASRVDRAPGAEQFF. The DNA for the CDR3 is TGTGCCAGCAGAGTTGACAGGGCCCCTGGGGCTGAGCAGTTCTTC. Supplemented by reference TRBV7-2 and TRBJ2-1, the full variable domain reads GAGVSQSPSNKVTEKGKDVELRCDPISGHTALYWYRQSLGQGLEFLIYFQGNSAPDKSGLPSDRFSAERTGGSVSTLTIQRTQQEDSAVYLCASRVDRAPGAEQFFGPGTRLTVL.

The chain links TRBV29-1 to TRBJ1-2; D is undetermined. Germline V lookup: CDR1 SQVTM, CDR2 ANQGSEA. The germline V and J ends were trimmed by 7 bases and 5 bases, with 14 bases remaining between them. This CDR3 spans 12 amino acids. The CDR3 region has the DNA TGCAGCGCCCCGGGTGTGCGGTATGGCTACACCTTC. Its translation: CSAPGVRYGYTF.

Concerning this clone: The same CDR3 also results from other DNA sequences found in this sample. The chain's CDR3 is CASSPGPSGLNSPLHF. CDR3 coding DNA: TGTGCCAGCAGCCCAGGTCCGAGTGGCTTGAATTCACCCCTCCACTTT. This sequence joins TRBV9 and TRBJ1-6; no firm D call. CDR1 SGDLS and CDR2 YYNGEE come from the germline V gene. V lost 4 bases to trimming and J lost 7 bases, with 18 bases between them. The CDR3 extends over 16 amino acids.

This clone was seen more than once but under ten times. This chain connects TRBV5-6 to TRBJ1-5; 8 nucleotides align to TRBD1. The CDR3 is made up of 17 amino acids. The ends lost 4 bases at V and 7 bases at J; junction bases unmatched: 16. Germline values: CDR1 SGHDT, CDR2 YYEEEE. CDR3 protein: CASSLSRAGGIWQPQHF. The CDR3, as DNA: TGTGCCAGCAGCCTGTCCCGGGCAGGGGGCATTTGGCAGCCCCAGCATTTT.

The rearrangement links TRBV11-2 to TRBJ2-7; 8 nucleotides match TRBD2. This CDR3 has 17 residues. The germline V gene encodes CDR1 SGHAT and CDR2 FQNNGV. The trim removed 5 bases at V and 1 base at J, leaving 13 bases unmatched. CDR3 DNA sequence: TGTGCCAGCAGCCGGGGGGGTAGCGGGTCTACATCCTACGAGCAGTACTTC. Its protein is CASSRGGSGSTSYEQYF.

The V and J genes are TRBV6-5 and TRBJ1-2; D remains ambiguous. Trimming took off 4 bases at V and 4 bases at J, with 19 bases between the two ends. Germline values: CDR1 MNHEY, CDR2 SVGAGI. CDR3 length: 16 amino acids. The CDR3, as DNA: TGTGCCAGCAGTTTTCTGACGGGGAGGGAAGCCTATGGCTACACCTTC. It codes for CASSFLTGREAYGYTF.

CDR3 residues: CASSLLAAEGTDTQYF. DNA for the CDR3: TGTGCCAGCAGCTTACTAGCGGCAGAAGGTACAGATACGCAGTATTTT. The V call is TRBV13, the J call TRBJ2-3; 7 bases line up with TRBD2. CDR1 and CDR2 (germline): PRHDT, FYEKMQ (reference sequence). Trimming at V came to 2 bases and at J to 3 bases, leaving 8 bases not matched to a gene. The CDR3 sequence is 16 residues long.

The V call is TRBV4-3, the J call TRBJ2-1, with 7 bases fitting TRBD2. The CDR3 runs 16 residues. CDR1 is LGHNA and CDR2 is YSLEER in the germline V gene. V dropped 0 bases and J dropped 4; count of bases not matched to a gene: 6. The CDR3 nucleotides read TGCGCCAGCAGCCAAGATTGGAGCGGGGATTACAATGAGCAGTTCTTC. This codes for CASSQDWSGDYNEQFF.

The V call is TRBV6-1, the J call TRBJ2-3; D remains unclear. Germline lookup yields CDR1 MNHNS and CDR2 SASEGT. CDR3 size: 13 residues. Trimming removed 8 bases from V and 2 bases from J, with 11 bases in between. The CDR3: CASLREYTDTQYF. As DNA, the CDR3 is TGTGCCAGCCTTCGAGAGTACACAGATACGCAGTATTTT.

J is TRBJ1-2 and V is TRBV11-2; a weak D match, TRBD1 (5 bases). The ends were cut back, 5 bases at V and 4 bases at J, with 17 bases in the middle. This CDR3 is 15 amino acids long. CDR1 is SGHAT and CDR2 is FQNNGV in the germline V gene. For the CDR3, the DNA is TGTGCCAGCAGCCGATCCGGGGGGGTCGGCTATGGCTACACCTTC. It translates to CASSRSGGVGYGYTF.

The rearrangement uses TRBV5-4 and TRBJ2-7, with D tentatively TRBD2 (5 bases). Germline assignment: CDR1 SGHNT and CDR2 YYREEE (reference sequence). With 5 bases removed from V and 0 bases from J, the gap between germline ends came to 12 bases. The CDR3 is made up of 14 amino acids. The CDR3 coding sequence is TGTGCCAGCAGGAATACTGGGAGCTCCTACGAGCAGTACTTC. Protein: CASRNTGSSYEQYF. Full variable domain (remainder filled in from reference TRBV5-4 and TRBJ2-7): ETGVTQSPTHLIKTRGQQVTLRCSSQSGHNTVSWYQQALGQGPQFIFQYYREEENGRGNFPPRFSGLQFPNYSSELNVNALELDDSALYLCASRNTGSSYEQYFGPGTRLTVT.

The CDR3 sequence is CASRSQGVEAFF. CDR3 bases: TGTGCCAGCAGAAGCCAGGGGGTTGAAGCTTTCTTT. The gene calls are TRBV6-1 and TRBJ1-1, with TRBD1 matching over 7 bases. J lost 7 bases, V lost 6 bases, and 5 bases had no gene match. Germline V gives CDR1 MNHNS, CDR2 SASEGT. The CDR3 is 12 amino acids.

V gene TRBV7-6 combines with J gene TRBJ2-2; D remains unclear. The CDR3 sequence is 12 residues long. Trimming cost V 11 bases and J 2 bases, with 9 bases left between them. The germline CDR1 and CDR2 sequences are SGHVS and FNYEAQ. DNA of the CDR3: TGTGCCTCCCAGGAAAACACCGGGGAGCTGTTTTTT. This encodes CASQENTGELFF.

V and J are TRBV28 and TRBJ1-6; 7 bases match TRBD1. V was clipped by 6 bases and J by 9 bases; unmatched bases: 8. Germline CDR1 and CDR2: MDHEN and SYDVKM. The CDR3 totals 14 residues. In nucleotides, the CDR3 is TGTGCCAGCAGGGGCACAGGGGTGTTTTCACCCCTCCACTTT. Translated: CASRGTGVFSPLHF.

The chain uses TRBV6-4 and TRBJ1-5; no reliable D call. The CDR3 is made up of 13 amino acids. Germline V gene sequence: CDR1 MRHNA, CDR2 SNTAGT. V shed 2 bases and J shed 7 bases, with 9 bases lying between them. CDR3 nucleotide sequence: TGTGCCAGCAGTGACAACAGTGGGCAGCCCCAGCATTTT. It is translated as CASSDNSGQPQHF.

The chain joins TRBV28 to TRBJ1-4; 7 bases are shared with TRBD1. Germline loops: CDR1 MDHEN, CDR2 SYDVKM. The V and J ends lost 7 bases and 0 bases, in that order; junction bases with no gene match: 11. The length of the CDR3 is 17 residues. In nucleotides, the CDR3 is TGTGCCAGCAATTCCGTTGGACAGGCCGCAACTAATGAAAAACTGTTTTTT. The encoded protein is CASNSVGQAATNEKLFF.

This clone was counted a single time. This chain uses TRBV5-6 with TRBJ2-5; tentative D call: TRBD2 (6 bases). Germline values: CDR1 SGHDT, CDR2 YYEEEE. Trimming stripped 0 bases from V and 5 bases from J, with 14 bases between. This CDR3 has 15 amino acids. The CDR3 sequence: CASSLGQGREETQYF. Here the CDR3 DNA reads TGTGCCAGCAGCTTGGGGCAGGGTCGGGAGGAGACCCAGTACTTC.

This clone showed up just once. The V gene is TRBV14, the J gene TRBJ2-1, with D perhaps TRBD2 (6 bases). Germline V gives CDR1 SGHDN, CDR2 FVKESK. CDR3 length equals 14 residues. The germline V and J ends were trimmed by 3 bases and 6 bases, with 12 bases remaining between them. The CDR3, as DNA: TGTGCCAGCAGCCACTACATGGGGGGCAATGAGCAGTTCTTC. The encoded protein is CASSHYMGGNEQFF. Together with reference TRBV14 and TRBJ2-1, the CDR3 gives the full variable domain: EAGVTQFPSHSVIEKGQTVTLRCDPISGHDNLYWYRRVMGKEIKFLLHFVKESKQDESGMPNNRFLAERTGGTYSTLKVQPAELEDSGVYFCASSHYMGGNEQFFGPGTRLTVL.

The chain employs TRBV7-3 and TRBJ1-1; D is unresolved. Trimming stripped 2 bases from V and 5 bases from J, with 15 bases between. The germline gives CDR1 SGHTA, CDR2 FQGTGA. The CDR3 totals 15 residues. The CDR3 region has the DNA TGTGCCAGCAGCTTACCCCTAGGCTCCGGAACTGAAGCTTTCTTT. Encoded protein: CASSLPLGSGTEAFF.

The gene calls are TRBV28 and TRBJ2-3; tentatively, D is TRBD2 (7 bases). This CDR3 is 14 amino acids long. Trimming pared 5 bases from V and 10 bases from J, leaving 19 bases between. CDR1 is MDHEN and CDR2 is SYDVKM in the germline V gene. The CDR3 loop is CASSTSTGGRAQYF. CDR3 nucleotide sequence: TGTGCCAGCAGTACGTCCACGGGGGGCCGGGCGCAGTATTTT.

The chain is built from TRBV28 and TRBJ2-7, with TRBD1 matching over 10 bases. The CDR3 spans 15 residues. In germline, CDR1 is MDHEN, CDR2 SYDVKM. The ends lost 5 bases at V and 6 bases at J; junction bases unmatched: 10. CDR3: CASSPAGTGAREQYF. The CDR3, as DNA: TGTGCCAGCAGTCCCGCCGGGACAGGGGCGCGCGAGCAGTACTTC.

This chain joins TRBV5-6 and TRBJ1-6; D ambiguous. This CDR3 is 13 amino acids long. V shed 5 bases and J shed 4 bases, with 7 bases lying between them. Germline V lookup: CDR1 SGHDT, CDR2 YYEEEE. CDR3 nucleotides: TGTGCCAGCAGGAGGGAGTATAATTCACCCCTCCACTTT. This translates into CASRREYNSPLHF.